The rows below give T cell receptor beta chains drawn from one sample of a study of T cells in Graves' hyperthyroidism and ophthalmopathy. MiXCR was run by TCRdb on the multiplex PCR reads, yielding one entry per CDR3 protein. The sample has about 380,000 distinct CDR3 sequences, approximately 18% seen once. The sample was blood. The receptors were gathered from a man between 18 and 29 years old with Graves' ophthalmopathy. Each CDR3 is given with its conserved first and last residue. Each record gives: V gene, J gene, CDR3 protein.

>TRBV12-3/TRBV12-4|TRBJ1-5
CASSSTGGIQPQHF
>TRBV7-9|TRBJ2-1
CASNFSFPPKDRFF
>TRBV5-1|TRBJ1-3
CASSLAGTGYGNTIYF
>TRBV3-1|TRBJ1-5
CASSPGQGFVSLNQPQHF
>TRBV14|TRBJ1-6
CASSQDQWDRRQRTDSPLHF
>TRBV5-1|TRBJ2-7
CASSWGQSTSYEQYF
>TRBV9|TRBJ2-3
CASSRFSGGGGDTQYF
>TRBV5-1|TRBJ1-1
CASSWVEMNTEAFF
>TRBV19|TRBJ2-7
CASSGSRYYEQYF
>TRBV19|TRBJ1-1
CASRMTSTEAFF
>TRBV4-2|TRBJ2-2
CASSQRHQGDANTGELFF
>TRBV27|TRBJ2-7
CASSYQGEALYEQYF
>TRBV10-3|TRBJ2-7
CAISEGQAYEQYF
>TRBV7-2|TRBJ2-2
CASSLAGSFTGELFF
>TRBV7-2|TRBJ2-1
CASSKSRTSGGRGEQFF
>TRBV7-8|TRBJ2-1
CASSLGTGSYNEQFF
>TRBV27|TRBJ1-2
CASSFLKTLFYGYTF
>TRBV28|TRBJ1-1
CASSLVGGLNTEAFF
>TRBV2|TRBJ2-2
CASSVPPNTGELFF
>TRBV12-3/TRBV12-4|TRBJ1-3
CASSFTAGSGNGNTIYF